The rows below give T cell receptor beta chains drawn from one sample of a study of cytomegalovirus exposure and HLA in healthy donors. Assay used: immunoSEQ multiplex PCR; TCRdb lists only in-frame clones, some missing. The table shows 180,000 or so clones, with about 81% occurring only once. The specimen was PBMCs. These receptors were collected from a woman between 45 and 65 years old in good health and CMV-seropositive. Both conserved end residues are part of each CDR3. Fields, in order: V gene, D gene, clone size, J gene, CDR3 DNA, CDR3 protein. D genes are given only for firm matches. Clone size is stated in some rows and not others, as once, few, many or a class when expanded.

>TRBV7-9|-|once|TRBJ1-1
TGTGCCAGCAGCCATGGGGGGGGGTTCGCTGAAGCTTTCTTT
CASSHGGGFAEAFF
>TRBV29-1|-|-|TRBJ2-7
TGCAGCGTTAATGTCTTCCTGGCGGCCAGCTCCTACGAGCAGTACTTC
CSVNVFLAASSYEQYF
>TRBV2|TRBD1|-|TRBJ2-5
TGTGCCAGCAGTTCGGGACAGGGACCCCAAGAGACCCAGTACTTC
CASSSGQGPQETQYF
>TRBV7-9|TRBD1|-|TRBJ2-1
TGTGCCAGCAGCCTACCGGGACAGGGAGGCAATGAGCAGTTCTTC
CASSLPGQGGNEQFF
>TRBV10-1|-|-|TRBJ2-1
TGCGCCAGCAGTGAGTCAGTACAGGCCCCGGAGCAGTTCTTC
CASSESVQAPEQFF
>TRBV7-2|TRBD1|-|TRBJ2-3
TGTGCCAGCAGCCGCCAAGGGGGCGGTTTCCCAGATACGCAGTATTTT
CASSRQGGGFPDTQYF
>TRBV7-2|-|-|TRBJ1-1
TGTGCCAGCAGCCGAGGGACGGGAGGCCGGCCTGAAGCTTTCTTT
CASSRGTGGRPEAFF
>TRBV6-4|TRBD2|-|TRBJ2-1
TGTGCCAGCAGTGACTCCCAGCGGGGTTACAATGAGCAGTTCTTC
CASSDSQRGYNEQFF
>TRBV13|-|once|TRBJ2-5
TGTGCCAGCAGCCTACGGACACCTCAAGAGACCCAGTACTTC
CASSLRTPQETQYF
>TRBV6-4|TRBD1|few|TRBJ2-7
TGTGCCAGCAGTCCTCCGGTGGGGACAGGGACGTCCCTCGAGCAGTACTTC
CASSPPVGTGTSLEQYF
>TRBV29-1|TRBD2|-|TRBJ2-3
TGCAGCGCTATGAGGACTAGCGGGAGTCCAGATACGCAGTATTTT
CSAMRTSGSPDTQYF
>TRBV21-1|-|-|TRBJ2-1
TGTGCCAGCAGCAAAGACTATGAGCAGTTCTTC
CASSKDYEQFF
>TRBV9|TRBD2|-|TRBJ2-3
TGTGCCAGCAGCGTAGGCATTAGCGGGACCGCGTATTTT
CASSVGISGTAYF
>TRBV28|-|once|TRBJ2-3
TGTGCCAGCAGTCCCCCGACCGGGACAAGCACAGATACGCAGTATTTT
CASSPPTGTSTDTQYF
>TRBV10-2|TRBD1|-|TRBJ1-1
TGCGCCAGCGCGACAGGGGGCAACACTGAAGCTTTCTTT
CASATGGNTEAFF
>TRBV19|-|-|TRBJ2-1
TGTGCCAGTAGTATGGTAGGGGGCAATGAGCAGTTCTTC
CASSMVGGNEQFF
>TRBV7-9|TRBD1|-|TRBJ1-1
TGTGCCAGCAGCGCGTACAGGGGCGCTGAAGCTTTCTTT
CASSAYRGAEAFF
>TRBV5-1|TRBD1|few|TRBJ2-2
TGCGCCAGCAGCTTGCGTCCCGGGACAGGAGCGAACACCGGGGAGCTGTTTTTT
CASSLRPGTGANTGELFF
>TRBV19|TRBD1|-|TRBJ2-7
TGTGCCAGTAGGGGGACAGGGAAAAAAGTCCACGAGCAGTACTTC
CASRGTGKKVHEQYF
>TRBV6-1|TRBD2|-|TRBJ2-2
TGTGCCAGCAGTGAAGGGTTAGCGGGAGGGAGCACCGGGGAGCTGTTTTTT
CASSEGLAGGSTGELFF
>TRBV2|TRBD2|few|TRBJ2-3
TGTGCCAGCAGTGTTGGGGGGAGGGCCACAGATACGCAGTATTTT
CASSVGGRATDTQYF